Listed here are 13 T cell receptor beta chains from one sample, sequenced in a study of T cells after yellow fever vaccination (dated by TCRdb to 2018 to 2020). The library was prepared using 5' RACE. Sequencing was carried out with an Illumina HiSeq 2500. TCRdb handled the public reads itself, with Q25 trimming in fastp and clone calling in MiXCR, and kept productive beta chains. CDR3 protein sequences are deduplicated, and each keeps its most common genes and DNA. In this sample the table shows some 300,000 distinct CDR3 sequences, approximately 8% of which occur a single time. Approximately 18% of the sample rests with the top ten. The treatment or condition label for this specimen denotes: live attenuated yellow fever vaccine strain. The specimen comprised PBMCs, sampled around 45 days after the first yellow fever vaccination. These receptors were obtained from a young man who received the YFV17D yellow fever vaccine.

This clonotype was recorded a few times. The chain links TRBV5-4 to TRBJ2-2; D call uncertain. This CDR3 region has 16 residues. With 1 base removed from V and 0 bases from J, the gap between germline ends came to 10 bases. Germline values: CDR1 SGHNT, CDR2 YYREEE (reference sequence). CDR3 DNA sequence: TGTGCCAGCAGCTTGTTACTCCCTACGAACACCGGGGAGCTGTTTTTT. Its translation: CASSLLLPTNTGELFF.

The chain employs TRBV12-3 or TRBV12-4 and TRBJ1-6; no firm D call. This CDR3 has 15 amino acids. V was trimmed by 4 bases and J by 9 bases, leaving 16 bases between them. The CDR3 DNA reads TGTGCCAGCAGTTCCAGCGGGGTACTTAGTTCACCCCTCCACTTT. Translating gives CASSSSGVLSSPLHF.

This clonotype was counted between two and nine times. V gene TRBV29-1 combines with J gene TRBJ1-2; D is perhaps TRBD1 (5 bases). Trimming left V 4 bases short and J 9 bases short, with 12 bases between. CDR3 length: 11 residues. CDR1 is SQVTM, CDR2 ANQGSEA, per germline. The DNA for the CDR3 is TGCAGCGTTGCTTCGGGGGTTAGCTACACCTTC. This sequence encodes CSVASGVSYTF.

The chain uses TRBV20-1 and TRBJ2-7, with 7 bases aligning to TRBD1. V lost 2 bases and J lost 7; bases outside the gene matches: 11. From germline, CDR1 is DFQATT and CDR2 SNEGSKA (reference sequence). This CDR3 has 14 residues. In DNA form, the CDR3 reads TGCAGTGCTAGATTGAGACAGGGTTCCGGGGAGCAGTACTTC. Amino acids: CSARLRQGSGEQYF.

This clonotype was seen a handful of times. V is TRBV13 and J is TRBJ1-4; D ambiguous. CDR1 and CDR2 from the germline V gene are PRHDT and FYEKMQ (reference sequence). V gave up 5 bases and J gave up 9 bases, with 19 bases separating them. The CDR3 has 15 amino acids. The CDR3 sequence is CASSETRAGGKKLFF. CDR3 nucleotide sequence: TGTGCCAGCAGCGAGACCCGGGCCGGAGGTAAAAAACTGTTTTTT.

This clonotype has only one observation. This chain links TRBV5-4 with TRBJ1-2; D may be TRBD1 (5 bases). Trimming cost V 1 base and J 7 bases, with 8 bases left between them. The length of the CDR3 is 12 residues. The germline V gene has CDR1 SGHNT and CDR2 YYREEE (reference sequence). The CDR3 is CASSLSGLGYTF. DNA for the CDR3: TGTGCCAGCAGCTTGTCAGGGCTTGGCTACACCTTC.

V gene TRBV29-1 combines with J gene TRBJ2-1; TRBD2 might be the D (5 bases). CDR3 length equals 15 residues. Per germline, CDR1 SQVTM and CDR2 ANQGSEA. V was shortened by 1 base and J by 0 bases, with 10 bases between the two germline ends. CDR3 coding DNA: TGCAGCGTTGAAGTTCCGGGGAGCTCCTACAATGAGCAGTTCTTC. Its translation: CSVEVPGSSYNEQFF.

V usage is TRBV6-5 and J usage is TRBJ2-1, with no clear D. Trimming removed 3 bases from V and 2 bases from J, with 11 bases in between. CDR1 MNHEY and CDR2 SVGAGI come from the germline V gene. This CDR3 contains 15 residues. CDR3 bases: TGTGCCAGCAGTTATTCGGTAGAGACCTACAATGAGCAGTTCTTC. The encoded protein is CASSYSVETYNEQFF.

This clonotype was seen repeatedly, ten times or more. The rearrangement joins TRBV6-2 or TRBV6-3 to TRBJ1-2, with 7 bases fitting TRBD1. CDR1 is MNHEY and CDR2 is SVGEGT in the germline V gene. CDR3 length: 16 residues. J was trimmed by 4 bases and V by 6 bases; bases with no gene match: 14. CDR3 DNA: TGTGCCAGCAGCTATCGGACAGGCGTAATTTCCTATGGCTACACCTTC. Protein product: CASSYRTGVISYGYTF.

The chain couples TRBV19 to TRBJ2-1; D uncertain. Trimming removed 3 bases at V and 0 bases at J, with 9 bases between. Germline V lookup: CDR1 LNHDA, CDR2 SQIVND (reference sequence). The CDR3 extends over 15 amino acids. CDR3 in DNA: TGTGCCAGTAGTATCGGACGGAGCTCCTACAATGAGCAGTTCTTC. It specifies CASSIGRSSYNEQFF.

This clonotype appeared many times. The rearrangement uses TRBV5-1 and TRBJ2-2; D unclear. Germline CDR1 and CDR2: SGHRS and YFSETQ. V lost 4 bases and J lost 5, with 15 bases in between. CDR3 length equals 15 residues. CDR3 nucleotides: TGCGCCAGCAGCCCGAATACGAGGATTACCGGGGAGCTGTTTTTT. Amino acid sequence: CASSPNTRITGELFF. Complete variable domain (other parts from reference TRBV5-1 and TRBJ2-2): KAGVTQTPRYLIKTRGQQVTLSCSPISGHRSVSWYQQTPGQGLQFLFEYFSETQRNKGNFPGRFSGRQFSNSRSEMNVSTLELGDSALYLCASSPNTRITGELFFGEGSRLTVL.

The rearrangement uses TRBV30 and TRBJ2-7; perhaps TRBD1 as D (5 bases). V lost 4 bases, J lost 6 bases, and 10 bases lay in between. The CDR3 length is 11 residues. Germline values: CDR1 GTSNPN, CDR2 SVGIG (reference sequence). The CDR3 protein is CAWTGSSEQYF. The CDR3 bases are TGTGCCTGGACAGGGTCAAGCGAGCAGTACTTC.

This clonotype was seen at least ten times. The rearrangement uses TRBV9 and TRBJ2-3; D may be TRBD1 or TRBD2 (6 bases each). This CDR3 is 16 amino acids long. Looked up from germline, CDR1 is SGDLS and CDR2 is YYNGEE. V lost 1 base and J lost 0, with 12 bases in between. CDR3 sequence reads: CASSVRVGGSTDTQYF. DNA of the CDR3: TGTGCCAGCAGCGTACGCGTAGGGGGGAGCACAGATACGCAGTATTTT.